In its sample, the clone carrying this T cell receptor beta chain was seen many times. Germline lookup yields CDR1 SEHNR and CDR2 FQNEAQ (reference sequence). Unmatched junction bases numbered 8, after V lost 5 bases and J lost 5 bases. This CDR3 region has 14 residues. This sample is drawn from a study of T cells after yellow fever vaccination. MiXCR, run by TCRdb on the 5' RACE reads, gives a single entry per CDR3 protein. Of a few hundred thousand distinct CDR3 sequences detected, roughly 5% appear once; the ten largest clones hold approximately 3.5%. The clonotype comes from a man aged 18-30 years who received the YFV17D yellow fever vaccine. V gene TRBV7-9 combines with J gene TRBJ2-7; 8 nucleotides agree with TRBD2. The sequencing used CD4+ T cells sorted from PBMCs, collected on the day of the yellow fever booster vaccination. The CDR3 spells CASSGTGGGHEQYV. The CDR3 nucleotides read TGTGCCAGCAGCGGTACCGGGGGGGGCCACGAGCAGTACGTC.